This T cell receptor beta chain was sequenced in a study of T cell changes during pregnancy in multiple sclerosis. Method: immunoSEQ multiplex PCR; TCRdb's copy keeps in-frame clones and lacks some. The sample lists about 60,000 clones, around 91% occurring once. The V end lost 0 bases, the J end lost 2 bases, and 13 bases lay between the germline ends. The CDR3 totals 16 residues. Germline values: CDR1 SGHVS, CDR2 FQNEAQ. The sequence came from a female donor in good health, enrolled as a control in a pregnancy study. The sample was peripheral blood, taken in the third trimester of pregnancy. J is TRBJ1-1 and V is TRBV7-8; tentatively, D is TRBD1 (6 bases). CDR3 region: CASSLASRTDNTEAFF. The CDR3 DNA follows: TGTGCCAGCAGCTTAGCATCCCGGACAGACAACACTGAAGCTTTCTTT.